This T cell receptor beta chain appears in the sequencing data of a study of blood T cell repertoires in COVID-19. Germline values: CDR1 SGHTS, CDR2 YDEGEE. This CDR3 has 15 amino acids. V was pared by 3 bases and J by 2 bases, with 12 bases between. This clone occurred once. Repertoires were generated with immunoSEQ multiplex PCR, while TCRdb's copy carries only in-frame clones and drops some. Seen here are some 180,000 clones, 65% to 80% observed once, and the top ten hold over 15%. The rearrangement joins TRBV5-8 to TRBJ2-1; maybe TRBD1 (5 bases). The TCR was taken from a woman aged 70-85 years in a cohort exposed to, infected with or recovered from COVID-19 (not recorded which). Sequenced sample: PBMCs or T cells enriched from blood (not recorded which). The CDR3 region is CASSSQGSTYNEQFF. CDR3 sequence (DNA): TGTGCCAGCAGCTCCCAGGGCTCTACCTACAATGAGCAGTTCTTC.